This TCR beta chain was sequenced in a study of control samples from healthy donors and cancer patients. Sequenced by immunoSEQ multiplex PCR; TCRdb stores in-frame clones only, minus some. The table shows some 79,000 clones, with about 91% occurring only once. The CDR3 is made up of 11 amino acids. The germline gives CDR1 SEHNR, CDR2 FQNEAQ (reference sequence). The V and J ends lost 4 bases and 2 bases respectively, with 3 bases between them. The sample taken for sequencing was blood. J is TRBJ2-7 and V is TRBV7-9; D unresolved. This TCR was sampled from a man between 50 and 59 years old in good health. In DNA form, the CDR3 reads TGTGCCAGCAGCTCCACCTACGAGCAGTACTTC. Encoded protein: CASSSTYEQYF.